Below are 24 T cell receptor beta chains sequenced from a single sample in a study of blood T cell repertoires in COVID-19. The data were produced by immunoSEQ multiplex PCR, yet TCRdb's version contains in-frame clones alone and is incomplete. The sample holds over 200,000 clones; 87% are singletons and the top ten take 10% to 14%. What was sequenced was PBMCs or T cells enriched from blood (not recorded which). These TCRs come from a man aged 25-45 years who had recovered from COVID-19.

This clone was seen once. The chain employs TRBV6-4 and TRBJ1-6; D unresolved. The CDR3 length is 13 residues. Germline V lookup: CDR1 MRHNA, CDR2 SNTAGT. V gave up 6 bases and J gave up 7 bases, with 10 bases separating them. The CDR3 sequence is CASSPLGNSPLHF. The CDR3 DNA is TGTGCCAGCAGCCCCCTCGGGAATTCACCCCTCCACTTT.

The chain links TRBV28 to TRBJ2-2; D uncertain. V dropped 8 bases and J dropped 6 bases, with 13 bases sitting between them. CDR1 MDHEN and CDR2 SYDVKM come from the germline V gene. The CDR3 extends over 13 amino acids. The CDR3 DNA sequence: TGTGCCAGCGGCCAGTCACTACCCGGGGAGCTGTTTTTT. Its translation is CASGQSLPGELFF.

This clone was counted between two and nine times. The CDR3 protein is CASSFDLAGHANTGELFF. For the CDR3, the DNA is TGTGCCAGCAGTTTCGATTTGGCGGGGCACGCGAACACCGGGGAGCTGTTTTTT. The chain recombines TRBV27 with TRBJ2-2, with a weak D call TRBD2 (6 bases). Trimming stripped 3 bases from V and 0 bases from J, with 17 bases between. Per the germline V gene, CDR1 is MNHEY and CDR2 is SMNVEV (reference sequence). The CDR3 contains 18 residues.

This sequence joins TRBV6-5 and TRBJ2-2; D ambiguous. The CDR3 has 14 amino acids. Trimming shortened V by 6 bases and J by 3 bases, and 11 bases separated the two germline ends. CDR1 is MNHEY and CDR2 is SVGAGI in the germline V gene. This CDR3 reads CASRPTQDTGELFF. DNA for the CDR3: TGTGCCAGCAGACCTACCCAAGACACCGGGGAGCTGTTTTTT.

CDR3 region: CASTTLEGYEQYF. The CDR3 coding sequence is TGCGCCAGCACCACATTAGAGGGCTACGAGCAGTACTTC. The chain combines TRBV5-1 with TRBJ2-7; D is perhaps TRBD2 (5 bases). Germline CDR1 is SGHRS and CDR2 is YFSETQ. Trimming removed 6 bases at V and 3 bases at J, with 13 bases between. This CDR3 region has 13 residues.

This clone has a single count. The chain uses TRBV12-5 and TRBJ2-2, with 8 bases identical to TRBD1. The germline CDR1 and CDR2 sequences are LGHNT and FRNRAP. This CDR3 spans 17 amino acids. Unmatched junction bases numbered 7, after V lost 1 base and J lost 3 bases. The CDR3 region is CASGLGTGTGDTGELFF. The CDR3 DNA sequence: TGTGCTAGTGGTTTGGGGACCGGGACAGGTGACACCGGGGAGCTGTTTTTT.

As to this clone: Sequence at one end of the junction differs from germline and may be a read error. This sequence joins TRBV25-1 and TRBJ2-1; D unresolved. There are 11 residues in the CDR3. Germline V lookup: CDR1 MGHDK, CDR2 SYGVNS. The CDR3 coding sequence is TGTGCCAGCAGTTCCTACTATGAGCAGTTCTTC. This codes for CASSSYYEQFF.

The gene calls are TRBV2 and TRBJ1-1; 7 positions match TRBD1. Germline V lookup: CDR1 SNHLY, CDR2 FYNNEI. The CDR3 covers 13 residues. The junction had 6 bases not matched to a gene; V was cut back by 6 bases and J by 5 bases. CDR3 nucleotide sequence: TGTGCCAGCAGGGCGGCAGGGGGTACTGAAGCTTTCTTT. Amino acid sequence: CASRAAGGTEAFF.

V is TRBV4-3 and J is TRBJ1-2; maybe TRBD1 (5 bases). CDR1 is LGHNA and CDR2 is YSLEER in the germline V gene. Trimming removed 0 bases from V and 7 bases from J, with 21 bases in between. This CDR3 spans 17 amino acids. The CDR3 nucleotides are TGCGCCAGCAGCCAAGAAGTATTAGGGGCGGTTGACCGTGGCTACACCTTC. It encodes CASSQEVLGAVDRGYTF.

The CDR3 loop reads CASSAQTRGEDGYTF. The CDR3 nucleotides read TGTGCCAGTAGTGCCCAGACCAGGGGGGAGGATGGCTACACCTTC. This chain joins TRBV19 and TRBJ1-2; 7 bases line up with TRBD1. From germline, CDR1 is LNHDA and CDR2 SQIVND (reference sequence). V lost 5 bases, J lost 6 bases, and 12 bases stayed unmatched. The length of the CDR3 is 15 residues.

The V and J genes are TRBV7-9 and TRBJ1-4; 10 bases map to TRBD1. The CDR3 has 14 amino acids. V was clipped by 4 bases and J by 6 bases; unmatched bases: 2. The V gene's germline CDR1 is SEHNR and CDR2 FQNEAQ (reference sequence). The CDR3 DNA reads TGTGCCAGCAGCTCCGGGACAGGGGATGAAAAACTGTTTTTT. It codes for CASSSGTGDEKLFF.

This chain uses TRBV7-8 with TRBJ1-6; 7 nucleotides agree with TRBD1. Germline V lookup: CDR1 SGHVS, CDR2 FQNEAQ. The V and J ends lost 3 bases and 5 bases, in that order; junction bases with no gene match: 7. This CDR3 is built from 16 residues. As DNA, the CDR3 is TGTGCCAGCAGCTTTACACAGGGGCGGGATAATTCACCCCTCCACTTT. Its translation: CASSFTQGRDNSPLHF.

This chain joins TRBV5-1 and TRBJ2-7; 10 bases line up with TRBD2. V was pared by 2 bases and J by 6 bases, with 5 bases of the junction left unmatched. CDR3 length: 14 amino acids. Germline-derived CDR1 and CDR2 are SGHRS and YFSETQ. CDR3 in amino acids: CASSLAGGVVEQYF. The CDR3 coding sequence is TGCGCCAGCAGCTTAGCGGGAGGGGTCGTCGAGCAGTACTTC.

The rearrangement links TRBV10-3 to TRBJ2-2; D is ambiguous. CDR3 length: 13 residues. Trimming took off 2 bases at V and 4 bases at J, with 5 bases between the two ends. Germline values: CDR1 ENHRY, CDR2 SYGVKD. This CDR3 is CAISETSTGELFF. In nucleotides, the CDR3 is TGTGCCATCAGTGAGACCAGCACCGGGGAGCTGTTTTTT.

V is TRBV6-5 and J is TRBJ2-5; weak D call: TRBD2 (7 bases). V lost 10 bases to trimming and J lost 2 bases, with 14 bases between them. The CDR3 has 13 amino acids. The germline V gene encodes CDR1 MNHEY and CDR2 SVGAGI. This CDR3 reads CATWGGQQETQYF. The DNA for the CDR3 is TGTGCCACTTGGGGGGGCCAACAAGAGACCCAGTACTTC.

The genes are TRBV30 and TRBJ2-1, with D possibly TRBD1 on 6 matching bases. Germline V gene data show CDR1 as GTSNPN and CDR2 as SVGIG (reference sequence). CDR3 length equals 14 residues. The germline V and J ends were trimmed by 2 bases and 6 bases, with 14 bases remaining between them. CDR3 region: CAWSWGRGSNEQFF. Written as DNA, the CDR3 is TGTGCCTGGAGTTGGGGCAGGGGTAGCAATGAGCAGTTCTTC.

This chain joins TRBV5-1 and TRBJ2-5; 10 nucleotides line up with TRBD2. The ends lost 0 bases at V and 3 bases at J; junction bases unmatched: 14. The CDR3 spans 19 residues. CDR1 is SGHRS and CDR2 is YFSETQ in the germline V gene. The CDR3 region has the DNA TGCGCCAGCAGCTTGGCCGAGGGTGAGCGGGAGGGCCTAGAAGAGACCCAGTACTTC. Amino acids: CASSLAEGEREGLEETQYF. The full variable domain, its missing parts supplied by reference TRBV5-1 and TRBJ2-5, is KAGVTQTPRYLIKTRGQQVTLSCSPISGHRSVSWYQQTPGQGLQFLFEYFSETQRNKGNFPGRFSGRQFSNSRSEMNVSTLELGDSALYLCASSLAEGEREGLEETQYFGPGTRLLVL.

J is TRBJ2-5 and V is TRBV7-9; maybe TRBD2 (6 bases). CDR1 and CDR2 from the germline V gene are SEHNR and FQNEAQ (reference sequence). V lost 0 bases and J 6 bases, leaving 14 bases between the germline ends. There are 15 residues in the CDR3. CDR3 sequence (DNA): TGTGCCAGCAGCTTAGCTACGGTGGGAGGACAGACCCAGTACTTC. This codes for CASSLATVGGQTQYF.

This clone has just a few counts. V gene TRBV19 combines with J gene TRBJ2-7, with TRBD2 identical over 9 bases. The CDR3 spans 15 residues. V lost 3 bases to trimming and J lost 1 base; unmatched junction nucleotides: 4. Germline values: CDR1 LNHDA, CDR2 SQIVND (reference sequence). The CDR3 region is CASSISGSHSYEQYF. The CDR3 nucleotides read TGTGCCAGTAGTATTAGCGGGAGTCATTCCTACGAGCAGTACTTC.

The J gene is TRBJ2-7, the V gene TRBV28, with a tentative D call TRBD2 (7 bases). Germline CDR1 reads MDHEN; CDR2 reads SYDVKM. V lost 8 bases and J lost 0, with 14 bases in between. The CDR3 spans 14 residues. CDR3 nucleotide sequence: TGTGCCAGCCGGGGGGCAGGGAGCTCCTACGAGCAGTACTTC. Translated: CASRGAGSSYEQYF.

This clone was detected once. The rearrangement links TRBV11-2 to TRBJ2-7; D unclear. V lost 5 bases and J 0 bases, leaving 8 bases between the germline ends. This CDR3 is built from 13 residues. Per germline, CDR1 SGHAT and CDR2 FQNNGV. The CDR3 region has the DNA TGTGCCAGCAGCCTTACAAGCTCCTACGAGCAGTACTTC. The encoded protein is CASSLTSSYEQYF.

The V and J genes are TRBV9 and TRBJ1-2; no firm D call. Germline V gene lookup returns CDR1 SGDLS and CDR2 YYNGEE. The CDR3 covers 16 residues. Between the trimmed V and J ends, which lost 1 base and 8 bases, there was a span of 21 bases. This CDR3 is CASSVKAVNGGGGYTF. Here the CDR3 DNA reads TGTGCCAGCAGCGTAAAAGCTGTGAATGGAGGAGGGGGCTACACCTTC.

This rearrangement joins TRBV6-5 to TRBJ1-5; a possible D gene is TRBD1 (6 bases). Looked up from germline, CDR1 is MNHEY and CDR2 is SVGAGI. The CDR3 covers 16 residues. Trimming pared 2 bases from V and 6 bases from J, leaving 17 bases between. The CDR3 sequence is CASSYEQGGEGQPQHF. DNA for the CDR3: TGTGCCAGCAGTTACGAACAGGGTGGAGAAGGTCAGCCCCAGCATTTT.

This sequence joins TRBV14 and TRBJ2-7; TRBD1 matches at 9 bases. The CDR3 spans 19 residues. Germline CDR1 SGHDN, CDR2 FVKESK. The V segment lost 5 bases and the J segment 6 bases; nucleotides outside the gene matches: 23. Here the CDR3 DNA reads TGTGCCAGCAGCTATAGTGCCGGGACAGGGTATTTGCCCCCCTCCGAGCAGTACTTC. Amino acid sequence: CASSYSAGTGYLPPSEQYF.